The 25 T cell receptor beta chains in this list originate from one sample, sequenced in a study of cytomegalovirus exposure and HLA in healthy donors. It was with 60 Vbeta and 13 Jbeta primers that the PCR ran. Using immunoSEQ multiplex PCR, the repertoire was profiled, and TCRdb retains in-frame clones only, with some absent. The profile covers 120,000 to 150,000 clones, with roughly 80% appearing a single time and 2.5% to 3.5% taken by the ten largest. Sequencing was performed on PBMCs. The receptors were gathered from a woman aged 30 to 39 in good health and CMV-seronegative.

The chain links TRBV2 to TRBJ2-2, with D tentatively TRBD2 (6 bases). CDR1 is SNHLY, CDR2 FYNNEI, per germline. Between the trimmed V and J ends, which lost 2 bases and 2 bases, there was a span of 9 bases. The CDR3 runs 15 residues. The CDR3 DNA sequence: TGTGCCAGCAGTGAAAATAGCGGAAACACCGGGGAGCTGTTTTTT. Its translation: CASSENSGNTGELFF.

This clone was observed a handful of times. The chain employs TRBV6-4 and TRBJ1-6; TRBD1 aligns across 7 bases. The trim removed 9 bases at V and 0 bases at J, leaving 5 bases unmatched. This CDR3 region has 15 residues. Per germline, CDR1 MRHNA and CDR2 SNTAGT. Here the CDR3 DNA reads TGTGCCAGGCCGGGACAGTGCTCCTATAATTCACCCCTCCACTTT. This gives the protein CARPGQCSYNSPLHF.

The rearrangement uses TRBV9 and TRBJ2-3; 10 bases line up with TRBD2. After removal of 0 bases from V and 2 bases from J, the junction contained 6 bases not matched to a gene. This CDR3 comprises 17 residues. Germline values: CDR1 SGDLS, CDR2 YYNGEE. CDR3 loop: CASSVGLAGGLTDTQYF. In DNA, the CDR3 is TGTGCCAGCAGCGTAGGGTTAGCGGGGGGCCTCACAGATACGCAGTATTTT.

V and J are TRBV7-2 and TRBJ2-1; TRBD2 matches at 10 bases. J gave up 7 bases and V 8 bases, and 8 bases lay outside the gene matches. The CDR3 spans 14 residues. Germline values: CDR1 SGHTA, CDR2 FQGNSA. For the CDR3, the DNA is TGTGCCAGCCAGAGCGGGAGGGGACTAAATGAGCAGTTCTTC. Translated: CASQSGRGLNEQFF.

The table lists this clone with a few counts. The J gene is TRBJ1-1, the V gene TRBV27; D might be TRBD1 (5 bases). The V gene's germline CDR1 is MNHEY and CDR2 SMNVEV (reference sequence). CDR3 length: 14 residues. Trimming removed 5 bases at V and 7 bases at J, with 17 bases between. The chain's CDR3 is CASSNPGLIFEAFF. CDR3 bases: TGTGCCAGCAGTAACCCGGGACTGATATTTGAAGCTTTCTTT.

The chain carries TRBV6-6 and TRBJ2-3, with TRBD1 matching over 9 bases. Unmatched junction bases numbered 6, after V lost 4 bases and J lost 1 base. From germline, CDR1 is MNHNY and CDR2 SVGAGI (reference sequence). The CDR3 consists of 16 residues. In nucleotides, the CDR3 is TGTGCCAGCAGTTTCATCCGGGACAGGGGCACAGATACGCAGTATTTT. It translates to CASSFIRDRGTDTQYF.

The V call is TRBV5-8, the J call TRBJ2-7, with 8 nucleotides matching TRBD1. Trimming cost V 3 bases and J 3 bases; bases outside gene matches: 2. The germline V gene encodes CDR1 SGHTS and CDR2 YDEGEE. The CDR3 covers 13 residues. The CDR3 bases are TGTGCCAGCAGCTACAGGGGGAACTACGAGCAGTACTTC. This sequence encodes CASSYRGNYEQYF.

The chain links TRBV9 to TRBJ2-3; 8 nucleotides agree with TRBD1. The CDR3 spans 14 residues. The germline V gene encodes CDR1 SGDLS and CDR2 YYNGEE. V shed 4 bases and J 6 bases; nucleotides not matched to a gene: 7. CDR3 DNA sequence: TGTGCCAGCAGCCAAACCCAGGGGGCGGATACGCAGTATTTT. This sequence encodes CASSQTQGADTQYF.

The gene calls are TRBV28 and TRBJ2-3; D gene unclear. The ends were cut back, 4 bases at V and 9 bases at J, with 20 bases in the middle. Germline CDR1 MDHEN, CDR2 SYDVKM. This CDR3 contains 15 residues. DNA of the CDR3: TGTGCCAGCAGTTCCCCGCGACTTGGCGGATCGACGCAGTATTTT. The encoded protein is CASSSPRLGGSTQYF. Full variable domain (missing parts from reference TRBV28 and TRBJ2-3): DVKVTQSSRYLVKRTGEKVFLECVQDMDHENMFWYRQDPGLGLRLIYFSYDVKMKEKGDIPEGYSVSREKKERFSLILESASTNQTSMYLCASSSPRLGGSTQYFGPGTRLTVL.

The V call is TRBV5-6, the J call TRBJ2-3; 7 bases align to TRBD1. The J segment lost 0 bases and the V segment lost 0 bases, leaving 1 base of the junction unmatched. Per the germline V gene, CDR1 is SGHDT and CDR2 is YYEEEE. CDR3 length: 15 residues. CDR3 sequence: CASSLDRGSTDTQYF. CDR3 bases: TGTGCCAGCAGCTTGGACAGGGGTAGCACAGATACGCAGTATTTT.

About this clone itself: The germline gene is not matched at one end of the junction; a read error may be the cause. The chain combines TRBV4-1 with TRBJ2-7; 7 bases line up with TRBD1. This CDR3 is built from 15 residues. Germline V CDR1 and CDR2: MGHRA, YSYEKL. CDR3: CASSQVWDSSYEQYF. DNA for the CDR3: TGTGCCAGCAGCCAAGTCTGGGACAGCTCCTACGAGCAGTACTTC.

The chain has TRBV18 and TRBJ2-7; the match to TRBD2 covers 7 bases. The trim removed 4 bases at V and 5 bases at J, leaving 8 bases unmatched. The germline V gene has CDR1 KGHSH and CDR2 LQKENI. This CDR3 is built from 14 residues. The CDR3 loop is CASSRGLPGNEQYF. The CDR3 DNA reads TGTGCCAGCTCACGGGGACTACCCGGCAACGAGCAGTACTTC.

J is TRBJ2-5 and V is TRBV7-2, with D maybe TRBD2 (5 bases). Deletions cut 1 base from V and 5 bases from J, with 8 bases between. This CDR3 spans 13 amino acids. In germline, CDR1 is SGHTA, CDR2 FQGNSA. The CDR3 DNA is TGTGCCAGCAGCTTAGAGGGAGCGGAGACCCAGTACTTC. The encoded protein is CASSLEGAETQYF.

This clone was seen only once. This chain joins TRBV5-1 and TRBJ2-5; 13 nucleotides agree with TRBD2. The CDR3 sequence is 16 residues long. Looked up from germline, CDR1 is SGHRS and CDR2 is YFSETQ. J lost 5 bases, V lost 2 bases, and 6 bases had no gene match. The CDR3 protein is CASSLQLAGGLETQYF. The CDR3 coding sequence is TGCGCCAGCAGCTTACAACTAGCGGGGGGGCTGGAGACCCAGTACTTC.

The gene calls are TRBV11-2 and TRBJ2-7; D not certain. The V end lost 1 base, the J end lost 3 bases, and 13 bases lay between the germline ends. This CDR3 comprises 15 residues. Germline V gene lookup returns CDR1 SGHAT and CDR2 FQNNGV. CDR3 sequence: CASSLGNSDLYEQYF. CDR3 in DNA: TGTGCCAGCAGCTTAGGAAACAGTGATCTCTACGAGCAGTACTTC. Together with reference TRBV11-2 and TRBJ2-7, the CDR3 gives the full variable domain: EAGVAQSPRYKIIEKRQSVAFWCNPISGHATLYWYQQILGQGPKLLIQFQNNGVVDDSQLPKDRFSAERLKGVDSTLKIQPAKLEDSAVYLCASSLGNSDLYEQYFGPGTRLTVT.

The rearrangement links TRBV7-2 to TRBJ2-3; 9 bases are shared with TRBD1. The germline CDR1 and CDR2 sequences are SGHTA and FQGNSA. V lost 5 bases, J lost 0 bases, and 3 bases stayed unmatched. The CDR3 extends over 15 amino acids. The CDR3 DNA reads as TGTGCCAGCAGCAAGGGACAGGGAAGCACAGATACGCAGTATTTT. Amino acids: CASSKGQGSTDTQYF.

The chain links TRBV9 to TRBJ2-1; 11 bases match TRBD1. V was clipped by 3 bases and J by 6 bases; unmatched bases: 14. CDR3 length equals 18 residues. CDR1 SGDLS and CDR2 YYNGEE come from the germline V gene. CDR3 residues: CASSASPGGQGASNEQFF. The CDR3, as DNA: TGTGCCAGCAGCGCTTCCCCTGGAGGACAGGGGGCGAGCAATGAGCAGTTCTTC.

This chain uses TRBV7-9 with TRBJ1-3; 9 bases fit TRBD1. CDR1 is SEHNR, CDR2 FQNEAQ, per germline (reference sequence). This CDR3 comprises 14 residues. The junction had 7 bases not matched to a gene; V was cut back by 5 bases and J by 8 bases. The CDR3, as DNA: TGTGCCAGCAGCGGACGGACAGGGGCGGACACCATATATTTT. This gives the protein CASSGRTGADTIYF.

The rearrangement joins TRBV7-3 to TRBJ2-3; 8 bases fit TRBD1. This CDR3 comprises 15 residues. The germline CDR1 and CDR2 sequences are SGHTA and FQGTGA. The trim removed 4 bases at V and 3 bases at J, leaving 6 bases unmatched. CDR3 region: CASSYWTGRTDTQYF. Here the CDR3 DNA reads TGTGCCAGCAGCTACTGGACAGGGCGGACAGATACGCAGTATTTT.

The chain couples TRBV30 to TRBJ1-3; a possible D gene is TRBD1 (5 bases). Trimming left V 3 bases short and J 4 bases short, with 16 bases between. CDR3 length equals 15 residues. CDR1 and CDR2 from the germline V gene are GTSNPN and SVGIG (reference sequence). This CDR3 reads CAWSPGLLGGNTIYF. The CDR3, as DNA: TGTGCCTGGAGCCCGGGACTCCTCGGAGGAAACACCATATATTTT.

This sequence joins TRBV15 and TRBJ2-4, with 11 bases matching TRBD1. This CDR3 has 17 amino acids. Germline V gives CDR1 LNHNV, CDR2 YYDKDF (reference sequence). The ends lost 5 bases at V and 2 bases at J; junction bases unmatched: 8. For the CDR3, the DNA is TGTGCCACCAGCCCAAGAGGACAGGGGGCCTCCAAAAACATTCAGTACTTC. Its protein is CATSPRGQGASKNIQYF.

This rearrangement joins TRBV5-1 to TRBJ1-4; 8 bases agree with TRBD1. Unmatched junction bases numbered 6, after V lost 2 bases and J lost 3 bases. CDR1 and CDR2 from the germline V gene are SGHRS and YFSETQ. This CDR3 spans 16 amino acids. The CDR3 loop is CASSFNSGGSNEKLFF. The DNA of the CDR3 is TGCGCCAGCAGCTTTAACTCAGGGGGCTCTAATGAAAAACTGTTTTTT.

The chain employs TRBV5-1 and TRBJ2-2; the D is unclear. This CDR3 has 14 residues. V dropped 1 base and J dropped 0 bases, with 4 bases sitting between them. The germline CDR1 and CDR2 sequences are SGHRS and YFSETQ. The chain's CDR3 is CASSLLANTGELFF. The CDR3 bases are TGCGCCAGCAGCTTGTTAGCGAACACCGGGGAGCTGTTTTTT.

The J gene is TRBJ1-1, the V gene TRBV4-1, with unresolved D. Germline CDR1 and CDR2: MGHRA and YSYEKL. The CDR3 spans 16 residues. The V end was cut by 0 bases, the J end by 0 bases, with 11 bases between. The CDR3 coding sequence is TGCGCCAGCAGCCAAGAATTCCCACAGATGAACACTGAAGCTTTCTTT. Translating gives CASSQEFPQMNTEAFF.

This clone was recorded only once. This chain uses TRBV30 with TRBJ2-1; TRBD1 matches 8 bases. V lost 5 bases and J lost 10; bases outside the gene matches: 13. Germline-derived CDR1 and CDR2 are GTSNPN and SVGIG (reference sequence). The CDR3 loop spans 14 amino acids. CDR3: CAWETGGTLPEQFF. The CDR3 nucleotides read TGTGCCTGGGAAACAGGGGGGACATTACCAGAGCAGTTCTTC.